What follows is one TCR beta chain and its context. What it binds is not known. This sample is drawn from a study of OX40 agonist ivuxolimab in advanced cancers. At the level of the study: Patients with hepatocellular carcinoma, melanoma, renal cell or head and neck cancer made up the dose-escalation patients. Age averaged around 58 years (range roughly 23 to 79), and more than 80% were male.

The table came from immunoSEQ multiplex PCR; TCRdb's copy has only in-frame clones and leaves some out. The data hold roughly 41,000 clones, with 86% observed a single time. The germline V gene has CDR1 ENHRY and CDR2 SYGVKD. V dropped 4 bases and J dropped 5 bases, with 14 bases sitting between them. CDR3 length: 15 amino acids. General study findings and limits: The study observed clonal expansion of CD4+ and CD8+ blood T cells by week 6 at 0.1 to 3.0 mg/kg.

Specimen: CD4+ or CD8+ T cells sorted from blood, collected in a trial of the OX40 agonist ivuxolimab. The clonotype originates from an adult with an advanced solid tumor such as melanoma, head and neck, liver or kidney cancer. The rearrangement uses TRBV10-3 and TRBJ2-2; D possibly corresponds to TRBD1 (6 bases). The CDR3 reads CAISGVGQGTGELFF. The CDR3 DNA follows: TGTGCCATCAGTGGGGTGGGACAAGGGACCGGGGAGCTGTTTTTT.